The T cell receptor beta chain under discussion was sequenced for a study of blood T cell repertoires in COVID-19. TCRdb's copy holds only in-frame clones and misses some; the assay was immunoSEQ multiplex PCR. Of under 300,000 clones in the sample, around 89% were seen once. This TCR derives from a woman aged 40 to 49 with acute or convalescent COVID-19. The sample comprised peripheral blood.

This CDR3 reads CASSPRVAIGEAFF. CDR3 sequence (DNA): TGTGCCAGCAGCCCCCGGGTCGCTATAGGTGAAGCTTTCTTT. The genes are TRBV14 and TRBJ1-1; D not certain. V lost 4 bases to trimming and J lost 7 bases, with 16 bases between them. The germline gives CDR1 SGHDN, CDR2 FVKESK. CDR3 length equals 14 residues. Full variable domain (remainder filled in from reference TRBV14 and TRBJ1-1): EAGVTQFPSHSVIEKGQTVTLRCDPISGHDNLYWYRRVMGKEIKFLLHFVKESKQDESGMPNNRFLAERTGGTYSTLKVQPAELEDSGVYFCASSPRVAIGEAFFGQGTRLTVV.